Sequencing of this TCR beta chain was carried out in a study of cytomegalovirus exposure and HLA in healthy donors. Per germline, CDR1 GTSNPN and CDR2 SVGIG (reference sequence). The CDR3 has 11 residues. Trimming took 3 bases from V and 7 from J; bases not matched to a gene: 2. On this clone: Antigen: not known.

The PCR was carried out with 60 Vbeta primers and 13 Jbeta primers. Sequenced by immunoSEQ multiplex PCR; TCRdb stores in-frame clones only, minus some. The sample carries roughly 160,000 clones, roughly 70% recorded once. Study results and caveats: Listed as cytomegalovirus-associated were 150 or so TCR beta chains.

The rearrangement uses TRBV30 and TRBJ1-2; 7 nucleotides line up with TRBD1. The sample consisted of PBMCs. This receptor was identified in a girl aged 5 to 17 in good health and CMV-seronegative. As DNA, the CDR3 is TGTGCCTGGAGCCCAGGGGGTGGCTACACCTTC. Translating gives CAWSPGGGYTF.